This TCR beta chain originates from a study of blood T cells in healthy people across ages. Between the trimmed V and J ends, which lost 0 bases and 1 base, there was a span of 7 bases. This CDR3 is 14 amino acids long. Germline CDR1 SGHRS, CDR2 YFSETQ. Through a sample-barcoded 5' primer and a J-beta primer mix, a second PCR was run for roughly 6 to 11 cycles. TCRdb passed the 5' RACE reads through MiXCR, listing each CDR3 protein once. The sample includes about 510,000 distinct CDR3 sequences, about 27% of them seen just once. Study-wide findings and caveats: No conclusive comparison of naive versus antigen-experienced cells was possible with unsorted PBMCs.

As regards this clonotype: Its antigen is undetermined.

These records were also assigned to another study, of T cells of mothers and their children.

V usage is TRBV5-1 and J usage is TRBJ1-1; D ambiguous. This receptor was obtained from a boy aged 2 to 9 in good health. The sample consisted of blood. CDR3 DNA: TGCGCCAGCAGCTTGGATGAGGAGAACACTGAAGCTTTCTTT. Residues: CASSLDEENTEAFF.